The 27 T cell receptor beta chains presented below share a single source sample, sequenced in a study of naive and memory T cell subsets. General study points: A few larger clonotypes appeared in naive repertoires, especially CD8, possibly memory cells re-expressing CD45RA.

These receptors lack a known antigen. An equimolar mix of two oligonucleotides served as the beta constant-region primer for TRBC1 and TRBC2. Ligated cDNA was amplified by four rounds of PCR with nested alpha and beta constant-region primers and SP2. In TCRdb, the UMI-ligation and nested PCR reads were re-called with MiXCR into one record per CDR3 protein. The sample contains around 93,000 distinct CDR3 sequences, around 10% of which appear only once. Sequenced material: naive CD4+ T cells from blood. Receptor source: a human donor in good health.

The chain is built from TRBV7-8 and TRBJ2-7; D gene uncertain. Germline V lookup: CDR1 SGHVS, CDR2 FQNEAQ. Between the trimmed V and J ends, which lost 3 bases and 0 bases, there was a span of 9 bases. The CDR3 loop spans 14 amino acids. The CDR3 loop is CASSFGVSSYEQYF. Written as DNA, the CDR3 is TGTGCCAGCAGCTTTGGAGTAAGCTCCTACGAGCAGTACTTC.

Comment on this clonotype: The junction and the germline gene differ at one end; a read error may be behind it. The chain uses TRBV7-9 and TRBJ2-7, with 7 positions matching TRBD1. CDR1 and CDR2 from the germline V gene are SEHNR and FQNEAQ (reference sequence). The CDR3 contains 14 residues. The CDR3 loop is CASSLASGTEAQEF. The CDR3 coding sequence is TGTGCCAGCAGCTTAGCCTCAGGGACAGAGGCCCAAGAATTC.

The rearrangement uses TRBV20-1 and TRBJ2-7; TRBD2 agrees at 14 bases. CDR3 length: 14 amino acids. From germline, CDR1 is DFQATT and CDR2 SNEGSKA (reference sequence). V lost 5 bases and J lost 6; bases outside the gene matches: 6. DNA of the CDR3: TGCAGTGCTCTGGGACTAGCGGGAGCTAGCGAGCAGTACTTC. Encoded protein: CSALGLAGASEQYF.

The CDR3 DNA follows: TGTGCCAGCACCCTGCCGGCGGGGGAGGCTAACTATGGCTACACCTTC. Amino acid sequence: CASTLPAGEANYGYTF. The gene calls are TRBV7-9 and TRBJ1-2; TRBD1 is a possible D gene (5 bases). The CDR3 runs to 16 residues. Germline-derived CDR1 and CDR2 are SEHNR and FQNEAQ (reference sequence). Trimming took 7 bases from V and 0 from J, leaving 18 bases between them.

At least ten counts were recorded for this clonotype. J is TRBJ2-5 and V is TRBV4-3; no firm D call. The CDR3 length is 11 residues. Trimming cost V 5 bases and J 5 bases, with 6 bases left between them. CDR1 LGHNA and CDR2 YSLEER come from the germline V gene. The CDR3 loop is CASSAPETQYF. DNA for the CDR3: TGCGCCAGCAGCGCCCCCGAGACCCAGTACTTC.

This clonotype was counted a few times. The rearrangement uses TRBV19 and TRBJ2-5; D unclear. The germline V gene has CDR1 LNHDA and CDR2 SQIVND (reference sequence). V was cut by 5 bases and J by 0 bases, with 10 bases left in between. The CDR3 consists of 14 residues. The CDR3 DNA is TGTGCCAGTAGTGCCGCCTTGTACCAAGAGACCCAGTACTTC. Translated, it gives CASSAALYQETQYF.

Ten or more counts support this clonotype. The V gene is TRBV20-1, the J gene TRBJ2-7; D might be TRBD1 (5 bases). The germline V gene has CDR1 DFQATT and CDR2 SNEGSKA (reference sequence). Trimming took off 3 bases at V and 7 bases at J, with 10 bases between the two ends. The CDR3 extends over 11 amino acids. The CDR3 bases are TGCAGTGCTAGTGACAGCCGGGAGCAGTACTTC. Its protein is CSASDSREQYF.

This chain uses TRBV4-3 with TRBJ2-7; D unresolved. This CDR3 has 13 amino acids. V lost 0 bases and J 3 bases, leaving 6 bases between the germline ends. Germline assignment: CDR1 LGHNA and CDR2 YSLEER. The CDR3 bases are TGCGCCAGCAGCCAAGACAGGAACTACGAGCAGTACTTC. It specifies CASSQDRNYEQYF.

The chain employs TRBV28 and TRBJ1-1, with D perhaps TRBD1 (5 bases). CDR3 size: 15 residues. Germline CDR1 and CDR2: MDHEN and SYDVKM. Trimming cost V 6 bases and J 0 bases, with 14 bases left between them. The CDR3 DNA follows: TGTGCCAGCAGACGGCGGGGGGGTATGAACACTGAAGCTTTCTTT. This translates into CASRRRGGMNTEAFF.

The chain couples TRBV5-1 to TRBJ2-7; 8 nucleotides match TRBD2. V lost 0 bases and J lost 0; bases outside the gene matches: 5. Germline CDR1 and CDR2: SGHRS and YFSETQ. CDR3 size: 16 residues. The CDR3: CASSLDTGTSSYEQYF. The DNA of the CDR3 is TGCGCCAGCAGCTTGGATACCGGGACTAGCTCCTACGAGCAGTACTTC.

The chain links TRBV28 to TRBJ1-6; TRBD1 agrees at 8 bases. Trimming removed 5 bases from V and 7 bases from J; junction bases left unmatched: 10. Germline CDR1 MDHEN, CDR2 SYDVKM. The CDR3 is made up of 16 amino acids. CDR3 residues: CASSPHPGQGNSPLHF. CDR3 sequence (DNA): TGTGCCAGCAGTCCCCACCCCGGACAGGGAAATTCACCCCTCCACTTT.

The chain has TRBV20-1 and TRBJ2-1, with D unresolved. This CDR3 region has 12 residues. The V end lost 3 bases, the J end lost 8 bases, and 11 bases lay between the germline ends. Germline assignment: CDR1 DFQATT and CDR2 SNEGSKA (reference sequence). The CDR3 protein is CSARALAYEQFF. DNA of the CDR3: TGCAGTGCTAGGGCCCTGGCTTATGAGCAGTTCTTC.

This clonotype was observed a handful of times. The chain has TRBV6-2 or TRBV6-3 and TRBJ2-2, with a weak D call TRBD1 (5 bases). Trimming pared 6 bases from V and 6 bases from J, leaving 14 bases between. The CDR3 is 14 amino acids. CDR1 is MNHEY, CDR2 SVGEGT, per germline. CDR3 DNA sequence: TGTGCCAGCAGGGTAATCACAGGCGCCGGGGAGCTGTTTTTT. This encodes CASRVITGAGELFF.

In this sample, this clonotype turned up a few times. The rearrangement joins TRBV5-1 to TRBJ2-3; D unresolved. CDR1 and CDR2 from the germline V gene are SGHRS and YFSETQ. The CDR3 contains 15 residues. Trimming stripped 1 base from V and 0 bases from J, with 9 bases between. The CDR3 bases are TGCGCCAGCAGCTTGCTACCCCAAAGCACAGATACGCAGTATTTT. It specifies CASSLLPQSTDTQYF.

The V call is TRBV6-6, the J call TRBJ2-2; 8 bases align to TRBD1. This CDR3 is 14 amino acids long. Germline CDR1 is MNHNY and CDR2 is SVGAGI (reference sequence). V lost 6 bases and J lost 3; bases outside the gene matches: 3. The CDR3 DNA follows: TGTGCCAGCAGCTCGACAGGGGACACCGGGGAGCTGTTTTTT. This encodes CASSSTGDTGELFF.

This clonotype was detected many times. The CDR3 spells CASSWDRGSTDTQYF. The CDR3 DNA follows: TGTGCCAGCAGCTGGGACAGGGGTAGCACAGATACGCAGTATTTT. This rearrangement joins TRBV7-2 to TRBJ2-3; 10 nucleotides match TRBD1. Germline CDR1 is SGHTA and CDR2 is FQGNSA. The J segment lost 0 bases and the V segment lost 4 bases, leaving 1 base of the junction unmatched. The CDR3 spans 15 residues.

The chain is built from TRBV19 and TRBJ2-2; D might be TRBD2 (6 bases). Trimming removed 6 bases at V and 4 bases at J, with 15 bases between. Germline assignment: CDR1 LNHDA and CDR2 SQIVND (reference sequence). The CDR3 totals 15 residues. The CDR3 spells CASRVGTLVTGELFF. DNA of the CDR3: TGTGCCAGTAGAGTCGGGACTCTCGTCACCGGGGAGCTGTTTTTT.

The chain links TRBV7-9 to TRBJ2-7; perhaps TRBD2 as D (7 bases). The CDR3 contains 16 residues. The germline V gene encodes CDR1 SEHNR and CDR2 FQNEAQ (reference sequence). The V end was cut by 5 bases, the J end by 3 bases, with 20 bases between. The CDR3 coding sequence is TGTGCCAGCAGCCACGCCGTCGGGGGGCAAGGCTACGAGCAGTACTTC. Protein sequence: CASSHAVGGQGYEQYF.

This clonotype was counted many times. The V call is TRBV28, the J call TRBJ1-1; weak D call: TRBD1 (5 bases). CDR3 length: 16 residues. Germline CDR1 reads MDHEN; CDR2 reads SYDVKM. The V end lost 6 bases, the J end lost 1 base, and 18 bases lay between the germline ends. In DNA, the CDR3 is TGTGCCAGCAGCGATAACGATTGGGGCCCGAACACTGAAGCTTTCTTT. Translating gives CASSDNDWGPNTEAFF.

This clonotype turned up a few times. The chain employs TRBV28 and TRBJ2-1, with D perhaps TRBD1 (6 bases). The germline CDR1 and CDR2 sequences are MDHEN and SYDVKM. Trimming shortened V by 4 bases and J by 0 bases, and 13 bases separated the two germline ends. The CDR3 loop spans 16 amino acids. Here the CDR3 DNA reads TGTGCCAGCAGTTCGCTGGGACATGTCTCCTACAATGAGCAGTTCTTC. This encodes CASSSLGHVSYNEQFF.

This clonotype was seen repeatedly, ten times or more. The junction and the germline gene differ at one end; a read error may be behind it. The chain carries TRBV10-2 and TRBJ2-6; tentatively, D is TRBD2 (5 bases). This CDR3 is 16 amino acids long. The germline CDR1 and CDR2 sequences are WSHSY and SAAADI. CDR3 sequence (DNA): TGCGCCAGCAATGAGGGCTTTTACTCTGGGGCCAACGTCCTGACTTTC. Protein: CASNEGFYSGANVLTF.

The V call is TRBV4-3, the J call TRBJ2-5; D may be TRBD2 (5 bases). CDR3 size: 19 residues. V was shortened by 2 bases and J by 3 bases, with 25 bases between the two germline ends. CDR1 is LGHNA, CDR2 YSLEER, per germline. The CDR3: CASSQYLNIGPLGEETQYF. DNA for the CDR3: TGCGCCAGCAGCCAATACCTTAATATCGGGCCGTTGGGAGAAGAGACCCAGTACTTC.

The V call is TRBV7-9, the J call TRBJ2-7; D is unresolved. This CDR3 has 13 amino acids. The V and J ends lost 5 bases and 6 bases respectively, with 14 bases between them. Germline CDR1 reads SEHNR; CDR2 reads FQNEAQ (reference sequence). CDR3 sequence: CASSPLTWGEQYF. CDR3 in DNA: TGTGCCAGCAGCCCCCTGACGTGGGGCGAGCAGTACTTC.

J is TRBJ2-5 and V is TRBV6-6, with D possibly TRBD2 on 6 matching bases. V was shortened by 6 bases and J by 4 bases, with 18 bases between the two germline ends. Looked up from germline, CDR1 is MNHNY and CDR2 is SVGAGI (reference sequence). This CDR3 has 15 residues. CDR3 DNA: TGTGCCAGCAGCCCCTCCGGGACTTTCGGAGAGACCCAGTACTTC. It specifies CASSPSGTFGETQYF.

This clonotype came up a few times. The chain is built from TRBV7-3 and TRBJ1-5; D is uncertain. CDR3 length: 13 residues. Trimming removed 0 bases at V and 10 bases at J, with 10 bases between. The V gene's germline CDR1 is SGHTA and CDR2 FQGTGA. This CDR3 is CASSLTGKEPQHF. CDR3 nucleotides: TGTGCCAGCAGCTTAACAGGGAAGGAACCCCAGCATTTT.

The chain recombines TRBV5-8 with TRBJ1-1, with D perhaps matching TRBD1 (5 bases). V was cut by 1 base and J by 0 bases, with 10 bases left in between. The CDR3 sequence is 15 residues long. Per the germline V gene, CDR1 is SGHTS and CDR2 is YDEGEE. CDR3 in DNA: TGTGCCAGCAGCTTGTGGACACGAATGAACACTGAAGCTTTCTTT. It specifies CASSLWTRMNTEAFF.

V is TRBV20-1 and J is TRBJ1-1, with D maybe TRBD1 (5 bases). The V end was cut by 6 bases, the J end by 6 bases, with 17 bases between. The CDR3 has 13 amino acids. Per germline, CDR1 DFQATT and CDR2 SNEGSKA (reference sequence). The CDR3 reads CSALSQGGAEAFF. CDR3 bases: TGCAGTGCCCTAAGTCAGGGAGGGGCTGAAGCTTTCTTT.